The 5 T cell receptor beta chains in this list originate from one sample, sequenced in a study of T-cell memory formation after mild COVID-19 (dated by TCRdb to the early 2020s). The library was obtained by 5' RACE. The data were produced on an Illumina NovaSeq 6000. TCRdb handled the public reads itself, with Q25 trimming in fastp and clone calling in MiXCR, and kept productive beta chains. Duplicate CDR3 protein sequences are folded into a single record with the most common DNA and genes. This sample is represented by about 250,000 distinct CDR3 sequences; approximately 15% of them were singletons. The ten top clones hold 2.1% of the sample. The sample taken for sequencing was PBMCs or a T cell subset sorted from them (not recorded which). All receptors derive from an adult woman who had mild COVID-19 (a few samples of this study predate the infection). The sample titles of this study are shuffled in the database, so cell type and time point are left out; the donor was told from shared clones.

This clonotype was found many times. This rearrangement joins TRBV6-5 to TRBJ1-3; the D is unclear. The CDR3 has 14 residues. The germline V gene encodes CDR1 MNHEY and CDR2 SVGAGI. The V end lost 6 bases, the J end lost 0 bases, and 9 bases lay between the germline ends. This CDR3 is CASRIGVSGNTIYF. CDR3 DNA: TGTGCCAGCAGAATCGGGGTCTCTGGAAACACCATATATTTT.

This clonotype was counted many times. The chain employs TRBV5-1 and TRBJ2-7; 8 bases line up with TRBD1. After removal of 4 bases from V and 4 bases from J, the junction contained 7 bases not matched to a gene. Germline values: CDR1 SGHRS, CDR2 YFSETQ. The CDR3 has 14 residues. CDR3 loop: CASSTGQGLYEQYF. The CDR3 coding sequence is TGCGCCAGCAGCACCGGACAGGGATTGTACGAGCAGTACTTC.

This clonotype showed up many times. The CDR3 nucleotides read TGTGCCAGCAGCTTGGAAGGGGGAGGGCTTGGGCAGTACTTC. It codes for CASSLEGGGLGQYF. The rearrangement joins TRBV5-6 to TRBJ2-7; weak D call: TRBD2 (7 bases). This CDR3 is 14 amino acids long. Per germline, CDR1 SGHDT and CDR2 YYEEEE. V was trimmed by 0 bases and J by 9 bases, leaving 16 bases between them.

The chain has TRBV12-3 or TRBV12-4 and TRBJ1-1; TRBD1 might be the D (5 bases). The CDR3 is 15 residues long. The V end was cut by 7 bases, the J end by 1 base, with 16 bases between. The CDR3 protein is CASTSSRATNTEAFF. The CDR3 DNA reads TGTGCCAGCACCTCGAGCAGGGCCACGAACACTGAAGCTTTCTTT.

The chain links TRBV18 to TRBJ1-2; tentative D call: TRBD1 (6 bases). CDR3 length: 14 residues. Trimming stripped 3 bases from V and 3 bases from J, with 11 bases between. Per the germline V gene, CDR1 is KGHSH and CDR2 is LQKENI. CDR3 nucleotide sequence: TGTGCCAGCTCACCGGCAGGGGCCTACTATGGCTACACCTTC. Protein sequence: CASSPAGAYYGYTF.